This T cell receptor (beta chain) was captured by sequencing in a study of blood T cell repertoires in COVID-19. The CDR3 is 15 amino acids. V was pared by 1 base and J by 0 bases, with 1 base of the junction left unmatched. Germline V gives CDR1 SGHRS, CDR2 YFSETQ. Methods used by the authors: By means of reference gene primer amplification, nucleated cell counts were estimated. This table comes from immunoSEQ multiplex PCR, and its TCRdb copy is limited to in-frame clones, with some not included. For V, J and clone size, that table is used; D and trimming come from the DNA. In the table there are fewer than 500,000 clones, about nine tenths of which are singletons.

The source material was peripheral blood. The genes are TRBV5-1 and TRBJ2-5, with 9 bases that match TRBD2. This TCR came from a woman aged 30 to 39 with active or convalescent COVID-19. The CDR3, as DNA: TGCGCCAGCAGCTTGACTAGCGGGTACCAAGAGACCCAGTACTTC. As protein: CASSLTSGYQETQYF.